Reported below is one T cell receptor (beta chain). No antigen is known for it. This specimen comes from a study of vaccination and CD4 T cells after COVID-19. The sample's treatment: approximately nine-day PBMC culture with coronavirus spike peptide pools or control peptides (ViraFEST assay). V was pared by 3 bases and J by 5 bases, with 11 bases of the junction left unmatched. The CDR3 runs 16 residues. Germline lookup yields CDR1 DFQATT and CDR2 SNEGSKA (reference sequence). Sequencing of DNA taken from cultured CD4+ T cells relied on the Oncomine TCR Beta short-read assay. Genomic DNA was extracted from cultured CD4+ T cells. One entry per CDR3 protein results from TCRdb running MiXCR on the PCR reads. The profile shows 15,000 to 20,000 distinct CDR3 sequences, 45% to 65% of them singletons.

The source was cultured CD4+ T cells from blood, collected after SARS-CoV-2 vaccination. This clonotype was obtained from a human donor with COVID-19. This rearrangement joins TRBV20-1 to TRBJ2-5; 11 nucleotides line up with TRBD2. As DNA, the CDR3 is TGCAGTGCTAGCCCTTATACTAGCGGGGGCAGTGAGACCCAGTACTTC. It encodes CSASPYTSGGSETQYF.